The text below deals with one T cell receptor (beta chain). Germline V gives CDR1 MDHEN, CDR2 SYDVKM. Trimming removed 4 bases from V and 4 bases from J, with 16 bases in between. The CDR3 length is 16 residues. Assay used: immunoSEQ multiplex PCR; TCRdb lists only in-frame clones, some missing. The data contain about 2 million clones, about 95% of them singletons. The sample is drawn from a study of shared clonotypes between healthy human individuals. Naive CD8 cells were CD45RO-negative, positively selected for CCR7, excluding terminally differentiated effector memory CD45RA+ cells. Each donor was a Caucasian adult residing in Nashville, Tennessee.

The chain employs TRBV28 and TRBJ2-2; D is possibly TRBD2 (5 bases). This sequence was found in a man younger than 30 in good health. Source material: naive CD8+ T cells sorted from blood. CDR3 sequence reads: CASSSKLELGTGELFF. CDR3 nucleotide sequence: TGTGCCAGCAGTTCTAAACTAGAGCTCGGCACCGGGGAGCTGTTTTTT.